Sequencing of this T cell receptor beta chain was carried out in a study of blood T cell repertoires in COVID-19. As for the study in general: Researchers got acute and convalescent COVID-19 samples from the United States, Italy and Spain. PBMCs, B-cell-depleted T cells, or T cells provided the cDNA or gDNA that made up the material.

Under the authors' procedure: Researchers report that nucleated cell counts were estimated from reference gene primer amplification. This table comes from immunoSEQ multiplex PCR, and its TCRdb copy is limited to in-frame clones, with some not included. V and J calls and clone size are as listed in that table; D and trimming were resolved from the DNA. The sample shows about 400,000 clones, around 84% of them seen only once. The CDR3 has 16 residues. Germline V gene data show CDR1 as SGHNT and CDR2 as YYREEE (reference sequence). Trimming at V came to 2 bases and at J to 2 bases, leaving 5 bases not matched to a gene.

The receptor was isolated from a human donor in a cohort sampled during active COVID-19. Sequencing input: peripheral blood. The V and J genes are TRBV5-4 and TRBJ2-3, with TRBD2 identical over 10 bases. In nucleotides, the CDR3 is TGTGCCAGCAGCTTTGGACTAGCGGAACACACAGATACGCAGTATTTT. It codes for CASSFGLAEHTDTQYF.